What follows are 24 T cell receptor beta chains derived from one specimen sequenced in a study of blood T cell repertoires in COVID-19. The repertoire was sequenced with immunoSEQ multiplex PCR; TCRdb's copy has only in-frame clones and lacks some. The repertoire holds 300,000 or so clones, with roughly 86% as singletons. The material sequenced was peripheral blood. The receptors here all came from a woman in her forties or fifties who had recovered from COVID-19.

The gene calls are TRBV25-1 and TRBJ2-3; D may be TRBD1 (5 bases). Germline V CDR1 and CDR2: MGHDK, SYGVNS. V shed 1 base and J shed 2 bases, with 7 bases lying between them. The CDR3 is 14 amino acids. As DNA, the CDR3 is TGTGCCAGCAGTGAATCCAGGGTCACAGATACGCAGTATTTT. This sequence encodes CASSESRVTDTQYF.

The chain has TRBV4-1 and TRBJ1-2; no firm D call. V dropped 1 base and J dropped 7 bases, with 16 bases sitting between them. Germline-derived CDR1 and CDR2 are MGHRA and YSYEKL. The CDR3 has 15 amino acids. The CDR3 is CASSQARYGSGGYTF. The CDR3 region has the DNA TGCGCCAGCAGCCAAGCTCGTTACGGATCGGGTGGCTACACCTTC.

The J gene is TRBJ1-5, the V gene TRBV4-3; a weak D match, TRBD1 (6 bases). Germline V CDR1 and CDR2: LGHNA, YSLEER. V dropped 1 base and J dropped 6 bases, with 28 bases sitting between them. The CDR3 consists of 20 residues. The CDR3 coding sequence is TGCGCCAGCAGCCAAGCTCCCTACGGGGATTTTGGGGCAGGGGTTCAGCCCCAGCATTTT. Translating it yields CASSQAPYGDFGAGVQPQHF.

This chain links TRBV11-3 with TRBJ2-5; 9 bases are shared with TRBD2. The germline V gene encodes CDR1 SGHNT and CDR2 YENEEA. The V and J ends lost 6 bases and 1 base, in that order; junction bases with no gene match: 12. CDR3 length: 17 residues. In DNA form, the CDR3 reads TGTGCCAGCAGTCCCGGTCTAGCGGGGACGACCCAAGAGACCCAGTACTTC. Amino acids: CASSPGLAGTTQETQYF.

The chain links TRBV5-4 to TRBJ2-5; 7 bases map to TRBD2. Germline V gene lookup returns CDR1 SGHNT and CDR2 YYREEE (reference sequence). The CDR3 is 14 amino acids. V was clipped by 0 bases and J by 7 bases; unmatched bases: 6. DNA for the CDR3: TGTGCCAGCAGCTTGGAAGCGGGGCGTGGGACCCAGTACTTC. Translated: CASSLEAGRGTQYF.

This clone was observed a single time. The V call is TRBV7-9, the J call TRBJ2-1; D possibly corresponds to TRBD2 (6 bases). Germline V gives CDR1 SEHNR, CDR2 FQNEAQ (reference sequence). The V gene lost 5 bases and the J gene lost 9 bases, with 17 bases spanning the gap. The CDR3 is made up of 14 amino acids. CDR3 residues: CASSPTGARAEQFF. Written as DNA, the CDR3 is TGTGCCAGCAGCCCGACGGGAGCCCGGGCTGAGCAGTTCTTC.

The gene calls are TRBV5-1 and TRBJ2-1; D unclear. The germline V gene encodes CDR1 SGHRS and CDR2 YFSETQ. The V end was cut by 4 bases, the J end by 6 bases, with 11 bases between. The CDR3 has 13 residues. The chain's CDR3 is CASSPLASNEQFF. The CDR3 bases are TGCGCCAGCAGCCCGCTTGCGAGCAATGAGCAGTTCTTC.

This clone has only one observation. The V call is TRBV7-2, the J call TRBJ1-1; the D is unclear. The V end lost 4 bases, the J end lost 7 bases, and 13 bases lay between the germline ends. CDR1 is SGHTA, CDR2 FQGNSA, per germline. The CDR3 loop spans 13 amino acids. The CDR3 loop is CASSSKSSGEAFF. The CDR3 DNA follows: TGTGCCAGCAGCTCGAAAAGCTCGGGTGAAGCTTTCTTT.

The chain has TRBV6-6 and TRBJ2-1; D might be TRBD2 (6 bases). The germline gives CDR1 MNHNY, CDR2 SVGAGI (reference sequence). The CDR3 is 15 amino acids. The germline V and J ends were trimmed by 6 bases and 3 bases, with 15 bases remaining between them. CDR3 nucleotides: TGTGCCAGCAGACCAACTAGCCCTGGCTACAATGAGCAGTTCTTC. It translates to CASRPTSPGYNEQFF.

The chain joins TRBV5-1 to TRBJ2-1; 7 bases line up with TRBD2. Germline loops: CDR1 SGHRS, CDR2 YFSETQ. Trimming at V came to 1 base and at J to 7 bases, leaving 11 bases not matched to a gene. The CDR3 covers 16 residues. The CDR3 reads CASSLMAGALLNEQFF. CDR3 bases: TGCGCCAGCAGCTTGATGGCGGGAGCGTTGTTAAATGAGCAGTTCTTC.

This chain links TRBV11-2 with TRBJ2-7; TRBD1 aligns across 9 bases. V trimming: 7 bases; J trimming: 3 bases; junction bases outside the gene matches: 4. From germline, CDR1 is SGHAT and CDR2 FQNNGV. The length of the CDR3 is 13 residues. CDR3: CASKGTGNYEQYF. The CDR3 DNA is TGTGCCAGCAAGGGGACAGGGAACTACGAGCAGTACTTC.

CDR3 coding DNA: TGCGCCAGCAGCCGAGAGAGACTAGGACTAGCGGGAGGAGCCTACGAGCAGTACTTC. Its protein product is CASSRERLGLAGGAYEQYF. The genes are TRBV4-1 and TRBJ2-7; TRBD2 matches 14 bases. The CDR3 is 19 residues long. CDR1 is MGHRA, CDR2 YSYEKL, per germline. The ends lost 4 bases at V and 2 bases at J; junction bases unmatched: 13.

The chain has TRBV4-3 and TRBJ1-2, with D hard to call. The CDR3 is made up of 14 amino acids. The V gene lost 1 base and the J gene lost 6 bases, with 12 bases spanning the gap. CDR1 LGHNA and CDR2 YSLEER come from the germline V gene. This chain's CDR3 is CASSQGLRLDGYTF. The CDR3 nucleotides are TGCGCCAGCAGCCAAGGTCTCAGGTTGGATGGCTACACCTTC.

The sample holds one count of this clone. The rearrangement joins TRBV28 to TRBJ1-2; D not resolved. V gave up 5 bases and J gave up 0 bases, with 10 bases separating them. CDR1 MDHEN and CDR2 SYDVKM come from the germline V gene. The CDR3 is made up of 14 amino acids. CDR3 sequence (DNA): TGTGCCAGCAGTCCGGCCGGGGCTAACTATGGCTACACCTTC. Residues: CASSPAGANYGYTF.

The chain is built from TRBV28 and TRBJ1-3; D is unresolved. The CDR3 is made up of 12 amino acids. Trimming removed 2 bases from V and 4 bases from J, with 3 bases in between. Germline CDR1 MDHEN, CDR2 SYDVKM. CDR3 DNA: TGTGCCAGCAGTTTACCGGGAAACACCATATATTTT. It codes for CASSLPGNTIYF.

This chain joins TRBV11-2 and TRBJ1-6, with TRBD1 identical over 10 bases. Trimming at V came to 5 bases and at J to 5 bases, leaving 6 bases not matched to a gene. Germline CDR1 and CDR2: SGHAT and FQNNGV. There are 16 residues in the CDR3. The CDR3: CASSPQTGGNNSPLHF. In DNA, the CDR3 is TGTGCCAGCAGCCCCCAGACAGGGGGCAATAATTCACCCCTCCACTTT.

This chain links TRBV29-1 with TRBJ1-5, with 7 bases aligning to TRBD1. The germline V gene encodes CDR1 SQVTM and CDR2 ANQGSEA. This CDR3 has 14 amino acids. V lost 5 bases to trimming and J lost 4 bases; unmatched junction nucleotides: 8. The CDR3 bases are TGCAGCGTTTCTGACAGGGCGAGTAATCAGCCCCAGCATTTT. Protein: CSVSDRASNQPQHF.

The rearrangement joins TRBV28 to TRBJ1-2; possible D gene TRBD1, 5 bases. The CDR3 runs 13 residues. CDR1 and CDR2 from the germline V gene are MDHEN and SYDVKM. V lost 3 bases and J lost 7, with 12 bases in between. The CDR3 sequence: CASSFGGLSGYTF. The CDR3 DNA reads as TGTGCCAGCAGTTTCGGGGGTTTGAGTGGCTACACCTTC.

The V and J genes are TRBV11-3 and TRBJ2-7; TRBD1 matches at 8 bases. Germline V gene data show CDR1 as SGHNT and CDR2 as YENEEA. V was pared by 6 bases and J by 3 bases, with 16 bases of the junction left unmatched. The CDR3 has 17 amino acids. The CDR3 bases are TGTGCCAGCAGGCCACCATTAATGGACAGGGCGGACTACGAGCAGTACTTC. This gives the protein CASRPPLMDRADYEQYF.

The V gene is TRBV5-1, the J gene TRBJ2-2; TRBD2 matches at 7 bases. Germline V lookup: CDR1 SGHRS, CDR2 YFSETQ. The CDR3 is made up of 15 amino acids. The ends lost 2 bases at V and 4 bases at J; junction bases unmatched: 5. DNA of the CDR3: TGCGCCAGCAGCTTCGCAGGGAGGGCCACCGGGGAGCTGTTTTTT. It yields the protein CASSFAGRATGELFF.

The chain employs TRBV6-1 and TRBJ1-2; D is undetermined. The CDR3 runs to 12 residues. The germline V and J ends were trimmed by 3 bases and 4 bases, with 6 bases remaining between them. In germline, CDR1 is MNHNS, CDR2 SASEGT. The CDR3 coding sequence is TGTGCCAGCAGTGATTTCGTCTATGGCTACACCTTC. This sequence encodes CASSDFVYGYTF.

There are a few counts of this clone. CDR3 in DNA: TGTGCCAGCAGCGACAACTACGAGCAGTACTTC. Its protein product is CASSDNYEQYF. This chain links TRBV7-2 with TRBJ2-7; D remains unclear. V lost 5 bases to trimming and J lost 3 bases, with 5 bases between them. There are 11 residues in the CDR3. Germline V gene data show CDR1 as SGHTA and CDR2 as FQGNSA.

This clone was found once. V and J are TRBV2 and TRBJ2-3; TRBD2 aligns across 12 bases. V lost 6 bases to trimming and J lost 4 bases; unmatched junction nucleotides: 5. CDR1 and CDR2 from the germline V gene are SNHLY and FYNNEI. The CDR3 runs to 15 residues. The CDR3 region is CASSRLAGAPDTQYF. CDR3 DNA sequence: TGTGCCAGCAGCCGACTAGCGGGAGCCCCAGATACGCAGTATTTT.

The chain combines TRBV6-5 with TRBJ1-1; 8 bases are a match to TRBD1. V was clipped by 6 bases and J by 2 bases; unmatched bases: 5. CDR1 is MNHEY, CDR2 SVGAGI, per germline. This CDR3 contains 14 residues. The chain's CDR3 is CASRQGARNTEAFF. CDR3 bases: TGTGCCAGCAGGCAGGGGGCGCGAAACACTGAAGCTTTCTTT.